This passage covers 15 T cell receptor beta chains from one sample sequenced in a study of blood T cells in healthy people across ages. With a J-beta primer mix and a sample-barcoded 5' primer, a second PCR ran roughly 6 to 11 cycles. Each CDR3 protein gets one entry after TCRdb re-called the 5' RACE reads with MiXCR. The sample includes about 1.5 million distinct CDR3 sequences, less than 45% of them seen just once. What was sequenced was blood. The receptor set was obtained from a woman aged 18-35 years in good health.

This clonotype was found a few times. The chain links TRBV29-1 to TRBJ2-5; D remains unclear. This CDR3 contains 12 residues. In germline, CDR1 is SQVTM, CDR2 ANQGSEA. V lost 7 bases and J 5 bases, leaving 14 bases between the germline ends. Written as DNA, the CDR3 is TGCAGCGCGCGGTCCCAGAAGGAGACCCAGTACTTC. The encoded protein is CSARSQKETQYF.

The chain uses TRBV12-3 or TRBV12-4 and TRBJ2-3; 13 nucleotides align to TRBD2. The V segment lost 4 bases and the J segment 11 bases; nucleotides outside the gene matches: 12. The CDR3 is made up of 16 amino acids. The CDR3 DNA sequence: TGTGCCAGCAGTTCCTCGACTAGCGGGGGGCGGGGGAGGCAGTATTTT. Amino acid sequence: CASSSSTSGGRGRQYF.

The table lists this clonotype with many counts. The V and J genes are TRBV6-2 or TRBV6-3 and TRBJ2-1; D uncertain. The germline V gene encodes CDR1 MNHEY and CDR2 SVGEGT. Trimming removed 6 bases at V and 0 bases at J, with 9 bases between. This CDR3 spans 14 amino acids. The CDR3 coding sequence is TGTGCCAGCAGAGGCGTCAGCTCCTACAATGAGCAGTTCTTC. Amino acid sequence: CASRGVSSYNEQFF.

This clonotype has at least ten counts. The chain uses TRBV7-2 and TRBJ2-7; 10 positions match TRBD1. The J segment lost 2 bases and the V segment lost 6 bases, leaving 4 bases of the junction unmatched. The CDR3 has 14 residues. Germline V CDR1 and CDR2: SGHTA, FQGNSA. CDR3 loop: CASSFDRGPYEQYF. CDR3 in DNA: TGTGCCAGCAGTTTTGACAGGGGGCCCTACGAGCAGTACTTC. Combining the CDR3 with reference TRBV7-2 and TRBJ2-7 gives the whole variable domain GAGVSQSPSNKVTEKGKDVELRCDPISGHTALYWYRQSLGQGLEFLIYFQGNSAPDKSGLPSDRFSAERTGGSVSTLTIQRTQQEDSAVYLCASSFDRGPYEQYFGPGTRLTVT.

The chain joins TRBV11-1 to TRBJ2-1, with D possibly matching TRBD2 (5 bases). V was shortened by 1 base and J by 0 bases, with 16 bases between the two germline ends. CDR1 and CDR2 from the germline V gene are SGHAT and FQDESV (reference sequence). The CDR3 loop spans 18 amino acids. For the CDR3, the DNA is TGTGCCAGCAGCTTAGTAACTTCCGGGGAGAGCTCCTACAATGAGCAGTTCTTC. Amino acid sequence: CASSLVTSGESSYNEQFF.

The rearrangement uses TRBV7-2 and TRBJ2-3; 14 bases agree with TRBD2. The CDR3 is 18 amino acids. Germline loops: CDR1 SGHTA, CDR2 FQGNSA. V lost 5 bases to trimming and J lost 3 bases; unmatched junction nucleotides: 10. The CDR3 sequence: CASSLGTSGSMRTDTQYF. CDR3 coding DNA: TGTGCCAGCAGCCTCGGGACTAGCGGGAGTATGCGGACAGATACGCAGTATTTT.

This clonotype has only a few counts. V usage is TRBV7-2 and J usage is TRBJ1-2, with 8 nucleotides matching TRBD1. The junction had 22 bases not matched to a gene; V was cut back by 5 bases and J by 2 bases. CDR3 length: 20 amino acids. The germline V gene encodes CDR1 SGHTA and CDR2 FQGNSA. The CDR3 here is CASSIRQPTGAGRTNYGYTF. Written as DNA, the CDR3 is TGTGCCAGCAGCATAAGACAACCGACAGGGGCTGGTCGAACCAACTATGGCTACACCTTC.

As for this clonotype: One end of the junction varies from germline; a read error may be responsible. CDR3 DNA: TGCGCCAGCAGCGCTCAGGTCCCGGGCGGACAGGACTACTACAATGAGCAGTTCTTC. It translates to CASSAQVPGGQDYYNEQFF. The rearrangement uses TRBV9 and TRBJ2-1; D possibly corresponds to TRBD1 (7 bases). CDR1 and CDR2 from the germline V gene are SGDLS and YYNGEE. CDR3 size: 19 residues.

The chain employs TRBV6-6 and TRBJ1-3; 7 positions match TRBD1. The V segment lost 1 base and the J segment 0 bases; nucleotides outside the gene matches: 6. Germline V gene lookup returns CDR1 MNHNY and CDR2 SVGAGI (reference sequence). The CDR3 contains 17 residues. The CDR3 region is CASSYWDRGSSGNTIYF. In DNA, the CDR3 is TGTGCCAGCAGTTACTGGGACAGAGGAAGCTCTGGAAACACCATATATTTT.

A remark on this clonotype: The junction differs from germline at one of its ends, possibly a read error. The J gene is TRBJ2-1, the V gene TRBV27; 10 bases match TRBD2. CDR1 is MNHEY, CDR2 SMNVEV, per germline (reference sequence). The CDR3 runs to 16 residues. The CDR3 loop is CAGSFYFSGGNNEQFF. The CDR3 DNA follows: TGTGCCGGCAGTTTCTATTTTAGCGGGGGGAACAATGAGCAGTTCTTC.

The genes are TRBV27 and TRBJ2-6; D gene unclear. Germline V gene lookup returns CDR1 MNHEY and CDR2 SMNVEV (reference sequence). The CDR3 has 16 residues. The V end lost 3 bases, the J end lost 3 bases, and 12 bases lay between the germline ends. The CDR3, as DNA: TGTGCCAGCAGTTTCGCCAGTTCCCTTGGGGCCAACGTCCTGACTTTC. Translating gives CASSFASSLGANVLTF.

J is TRBJ1-1 and V is TRBV19; no reliable D call. Germline V CDR1 and CDR2: LNHDA, SQIVND (reference sequence). This CDR3 region has 16 residues. Trimming shortened V by 3 bases and J by 0 bases, and 14 bases separated the two germline ends. The CDR3 loop reads CASSIAFVSMNTEAFF. The CDR3 coding sequence is TGTGCCAGTAGTATTGCCTTCGTCAGTATGAACACTGAAGCTTTCTTT.

This clonotype was observed a few times. The genes are TRBV20-1 and TRBJ2-5; 9 bases map to TRBD2. The CDR3 has 10 amino acids. The ends lost 5 bases at V and 13 bases at J; junction bases unmatched: 5. Germline lookup yields CDR1 DFQATT and CDR2 SNEGSKA (reference sequence). The CDR3 nucleotides are TGCAGTGCTGGAGGGGGACTAGCGTACTTC. Translated, it gives CSAGGGLAYF.

The gene calls are TRBV5-6 and TRBJ1-2; weak D call: TRBD1 (6 bases). V was pared by 3 bases and J by 8 bases, with 14 bases between. This CDR3 is built from 13 residues. CDR1 is SGHDT and CDR2 is YYEEEE in the germline V gene. The CDR3 nucleotides are TGTGCCAGCAGCTGGACCTACAGGGCCGGCTACACCTTC. Protein sequence: CASSWTYRAGYTF. Looking up the rest from reference TRBV5-6 and TRBJ1-2 gives the full variable domain: DAGVTQSPTHLIKTRGQQVTLRCSPKSGHDTVSWYQQALGQGPQFIFQYYEEEERQRGNFPDRFSGHQFPNYSSELNVNALLLGDSALYLCASSWTYRAGYTFGSGTRLTVV.

The chain uses TRBV29-1 and TRBJ1-1; maybe TRBD1 (5 bases). V was clipped by 1 base and J by 3 bases, with 18 bases between them. The CDR3 loop spans 16 amino acids. Germline V gene sequence: CDR1 SQVTM, CDR2 ANQGSEA. In DNA form, the CDR3 reads TGCAGCGTTGAAGCTTTAGGGGTGTGGCGGGACACTGAAGCTTTCTTT. The encoded protein is CSVEALGVWRDTEAFF. The whole variable domain, filled in from reference TRBV29-1 and TRBJ1-1, reads SAVISQKPSRDICQRGTSLTIQCQVDSQVTMMFWYRQQPGQSLTLIATANQGSEATYESGFVIDKFPISRPNLTFSTLTVSNMSPEDSSIYLCSVEALGVWRDTEAFFGQGTRLTVV.